This T cell receptor (beta chain) came from a study of CD8+ T cells in alopecia areata. Study results and caveats: The study found higher clonality in lesional than normal scalp, especially in alopecia totalis/universalis. Normal skin's resident alphabeta T cells are sequenced alongside lesional scalp T cells.

CDR1 PRHDT and CDR2 FYEKMQ come from the germline V gene (reference sequence). There are 15 residues in the CDR3. The germline V and J ends were trimmed by 1 base and 1 base, with 10 bases remaining between them. Only one count was recorded for this clone. Its antigen is unknown. PBMC-derived CD4+ and CD8+ T cells were sorted. Reverse transcribed after extraction, RNA yielded cDNA as the sequencing template. Data came from immunoSEQ multiplex PCR; TCRdb stores just in-frame clones and leaves some out. The data contain under 150,000 clones, 62% of them singletons. The receptor was derived from a human donor in good health. The rearrangement uses TRBV13 and TRBJ1-1, with D maybe TRBD1 (6 bases). Source material: CD8+ T cells sorted from blood. The chain's CDR3 is CASSLAGTPNTEAFF. As DNA, the CDR3 is TGTGCCAGCAGCTTAGCCGGGACACCGAACACTGAAGCTTTCTTT.